A selection of T cell receptor beta chains follows, all from one sample in a study of PD-L1 blockade in urothelial cancer. The assay was immunoSEQ multiplex PCR, and TCRdb's table has in-frame clones only and misses some. The sample consists of 40,000 to 45,000 clones, around 90% of them appearing once. The input for sequencing was PBMCs, taken around atezolizumab (anti-PD-L1) treatment. The origin of the receptors is a man between 65 and 85 years old with urothelial cancer. Each CDR3 is given with its conserved first and last residue. The order of the fields is V gene, J gene, D gene, CDR3 protein, CDR3 DNA. The D gene is left open where the match is weak.

V gene: TRBV11-2; J gene: TRBJ2-7; D gene: -; CDR3 protein: CASSFGQGRSYEQYF; CDR3 DNA: TGTGCCAGCAGCTTTGGCCAGGGTCGGTCCTACGAGCAGTACTTC
V gene: TRBV10-3; J gene: TRBJ2-2; D gene: TRBD1; CDR3 protein: CASTRQGAPGELFF; CDR3 DNA: TGTGCCAGCACCCGACAGGGGGCGCCCGGGGAGCTGTTTTTT
V gene: TRBV30; J gene: TRBJ2-7; D gene: TRBD2; CDR3 protein: CAWSVTAGARREQYF; CDR3 DNA: TGTGCCTGGAGTGTTACGGCGGGAGCGAGGCGGGAGCAGTACTTC
V gene: TRBV28; J gene: TRBJ1-5; D gene: TRBD1; CDR3 protein: CATGRGTGQPQHF; CDR3 DNA: TGTGCCACCGGCAGGGGGACGGGTCAGCCCCAGCATTTT
V gene: TRBV19; J gene: TRBJ2-3; D gene: -; CDR3 protein: CASLRRGTDTQYF; CDR3 DNA: TGTGCCAGCCTTAGGAGGGGCACAGATACGCAGTATTTT
V gene: TRBV9; J gene: TRBJ2-1; D gene: TRBD2; CDR3 protein: CASSPGGSGRLSYNEQFF; CDR3 DNA: TGTGCCAGCAGCCCAGGTGGTAGCGGGAGGCTCTCCTACAATGAGCAGTTCTTC
V gene: TRBV5-1; J gene: TRBJ1-1; D gene: TRBD1; CDR3 protein: CASSELTGTGVEAFF; CDR3 DNA: TGCGCCAGCAGCGAATTGACCGGGACAGGGGTTGAGGCTTTCTTT
V gene: TRBV10-3; J gene: TRBJ2-5; D gene: -; CDR3 protein: CAISESGADQETQYF; CDR3 DNA: TGTGCCATCAGTGAGTCGGGGGCGGACCAAGAGACCCAGTACTTC
V gene: TRBV7-9; J gene: TRBJ2-2; D gene: -; CDR3 protein: CASSLGAGVIPGELFF; CDR3 DNA: TGTGCCAGCAGCCTGGGGGCGGGAGTGATTCCCGGGGAGCTGTTTTTT
V gene: TRBV15; J gene: TRBJ2-3; D gene: TRBD2; CDR3 protein: CATSRGTSGSTDTQYF; CDR3 DNA: TGTGCCACCAGCCGCGGGACTAGCGGGAGTACAGATACGCAGTATTTT
V gene: TRBV6-5; J gene: TRBJ2-2; D gene: TRBD2; CDR3 protein: CASSFFSGRAVGELFF; CDR3 DNA: TGTGCCAGCAGTTTCTTCAGCGGGAGGGCCGTCGGGGAGCTGTTTTTT
V gene: TRBV7-3; J gene: TRBJ2-1; D gene: TRBD2; CDR3 protein: CASSLAGGNNEQFF; CDR3 DNA: TGTGCCAGCAGCCTAGCGGGAGGGAACAATGAGCAGTTCTTC
V gene: TRBV27; J gene: TRBJ2-5; D gene: TRBD2; CDR3 protein: CASRGIGLADLTQYF; CDR3 DNA: TGTGCCAGCAGGGGAATTGGACTAGCGGATTTGACCCAGTACTTC